This TCR beta chain was found in a study of CD8+ T cells in alopecia areata. About the study: Each of the treated patients was given oral tofacitinib, 5 to 10 mg twice daily, for moderate-to-severe alopecia areata. Whole-study findings and limits: Besides other cells, scalp samples also yield sequences of resident alphabeta T cells from normal skin. In lesional scalp, particularly from alopecia totalis/universalis, clonality was higher than in normal scalp.

CDR1 and CDR2 from the germline V gene are LNHDA and SQIVND (reference sequence). With V trimmed by 1 base and J by 5 bases, 4 bases remained unmatched. The length of the CDR3 is 16 residues. Extracted RNA was reverse transcribed, and the resulting cDNA served as sequencing template. Data came from immunoSEQ multiplex PCR; TCRdb stores just in-frame clones and leaves some out. The profile covers about 180,000 clones, with less than 75% appearing a single time and around 10% taken by the ten largest. This clone turned up a few times. Its antigen is unknown. The material was CD8+ T cells sorted from blood, obtained at week 0. V and J are TRBV19 and TRBJ2-2; 10 bases map to TRBD1. The TCR was taken from a human donor with alopecia areata. The CDR3 here is CASSIVAGQGTGELFF. For the CDR3, the DNA is TGTGCCAGTAGTATAGTAGCGGGACAGGGGACCGGGGAGCTGTTTTTT.